Presented here are 9 T cell receptor beta chains from one specimen sequenced in a study of blood T cell repertoires in COVID-19. Profiled with immunoSEQ multiplex PCR; TCRdb holds only in-frame clones, not every one. The profile shows roughly 170,000 clones, 88% of them singletons. The sequenced sample was peripheral blood. All receptors come from a man aged 55-75 years with acute or convalescent COVID-19.

The chain recombines TRBV6-6 with TRBJ2-2, with D possibly matching TRBD2 (7 bases). The CDR3 consists of 14 residues. Looked up from germline, CDR1 is MNHNY and CDR2 is SVGAGI (reference sequence). V was shortened by 7 bases and J by 2 bases, with 11 bases between the two germline ends. The CDR3 loop reads CASKRGGNTGELFF. DNA of the CDR3: TGTGCCAGCAAGAGGGGGGGAAACACCGGGGAGCTGTTTTTT.

This clone was picked up one time. The chain uses TRBV29-1 and TRBJ2-1; weak D call: TRBD2 (6 bases). Germline V lookup: CDR1 SQVTM, CDR2 ANQGSEA. V lost 4 bases to trimming and J lost 4 bases, with 11 bases between them. The CDR3 is made up of 13 amino acids. The CDR3 DNA reads as TGCAGCGTTGTTGGCGGGACTTACAATGAGCAGTTCTTC. Translated: CSVVGGTYNEQFF.

CDR3 loop: CASSLDSAGSFTEAFF. CDR3 bases: TGTGCCAGCAGCCTCGACTCAGCGGGGTCCTTCACTGAAGCTTTCTTT. The V call is TRBV7-8, the J call TRBJ1-1; D is unresolved. Deletions cut 5 bases from V and 4 bases from J, with 20 bases between. The CDR3 runs 16 residues. Germline loops: CDR1 SGHVS, CDR2 FQNEAQ. Filled out from reference TRBV7-8 and TRBJ1-1, the complete variable domain reads GAGVSQSPRYKVAKRGQDVALRCDPISGHVSLFWYQQALGQGPEFLTYFQNEAQLDKSGLPSDRFFAERPEGSVSTLKIQRTQQEDSAVYLCASSLDSAGSFTEAFFGQGTRLTVV.

The chain carries TRBV11-3 and TRBJ2-2; no clear D. The CDR3 totals 13 residues. Looked up from germline, CDR1 is SGHNT and CDR2 is YENEEA. V gave up 5 bases and J gave up 5 bases, with 9 bases separating them. The chain's CDR3 is CASSLSRTGELFF. CDR3 DNA sequence: TGTGCCAGCAGCCTCTCTCGGACCGGGGAGCTGTTTTTT. Together with reference TRBV11-3 and TRBJ2-2, the CDR3 gives the full variable domain: EAGVVQSPRYKIIEKKQPVAFWCNPISGHNTLYWYLQNLGQGPELLIRYENEEAVDDSQLPKDRFSAERLKGVDSTLKIQPAELGDSAVYLCASSLSRTGELFFGEGSRLTVL.

The CDR3 DNA reads as TGTGCCAGCAGCCAAGCAGGGGCCCAAGAGACCCAGTACTTC. Amino acid sequence: CASSQAGAQETQYF. The J gene is TRBJ2-5, the V gene TRBV11-3, with a possible D match to TRBD1 (6 bases). Germline V gene sequence: CDR1 SGHNT, CDR2 YENEEA. The CDR3 contains 14 residues. Trimming cost V 5 bases and J 1 base, with 11 bases left between them.

With respect to this clone: This CDR3 is also generated by other DNA sequences in the sample. V and J are TRBV24-1 and TRBJ1-1; D gene unclear. The CDR3 spans 13 residues. V was shortened by 4 bases and J by 3 bases, with 8 bases between the two germline ends. The germline V gene has CDR1 KGHDR and CDR2 SFDVKD. The CDR3 protein is CATSDRGYTEAFF. In DNA form, the CDR3 reads TGTGCCACCAGTGACCGCGGCTACACTGAAGCTTTCTTT.

V and J are TRBV4-1 and TRBJ1-5; possible D gene TRBD1, 6 bases. The CDR3 is 15 residues long. Germline V gives CDR1 MGHRA, CDR2 YSYEKL. V was cut by 3 bases and J by 3 bases, with 12 bases left in between. The CDR3 DNA sequence: TGCGCCAGCAGCCAGACCGGACAGTACAATCAGCCCCAGCATTTT. This codes for CASSQTGQYNQPQHF.

V gene TRBV5-1 combines with J gene TRBJ1-1; 8 bases match TRBD1. This CDR3 has 13 amino acids. CDR1 and CDR2 (germline): SGHRS, YFSETQ. The ends lost 4 bases at V and 5 bases at J; junction bases unmatched: 4. CDR3 residues: CASSRDRRTEAFF. The CDR3 DNA follows: TGCGCCAGCAGCCGGGACAGGCGGACTGAAGCTTTCTTT.

The genes are TRBV7-3 and TRBJ2-5; TRBD2 is a possible D gene (6 bases). Trimming removed 0 bases at V and 4 bases at J, with 9 bases between. This CDR3 spans 14 amino acids. Germline V lookup: CDR1 SGHTA, CDR2 FQGTGA. CDR3 DNA: TGTGCCAGCAGCTTAACAGGGACTGGAGAGACCCAGTACTTC. This translates into CASSLTGTGETQYF.